The clone carrying this T cell receptor beta chain was seen a handful of times. Its antigen is not known. The sample comes from a study of cytomegalovirus exposure and HLA in healthy donors. Across the study: There were about 85 million unique TCRs (from HLA-typed donors) in an early data release.

Trimming cost V 5 bases and J 5 bases; bases outside gene matches: 8. This CDR3 region has 14 residues. The germline gives CDR1 SGHDT, CDR2 YYEEEE. Notes on the study in general: The authors assumed roughly uniform sequencing depth across donors for presence/absence analyses. In a later analysis, an Asian-associated ancestry cluster reportedly showed fewer N-insertions than the 666-donor mean.

The PCR made use of 60 Vbeta and 13 Jbeta primers. The table came from immunoSEQ multiplex PCR; TCRdb's copy has only in-frame clones and leaves some out. The data hold 96,000 or so clones, with approximately 75% observed a single time. Each of the donors was a healthy bone marrow donor. This chain links TRBV5-6 with TRBJ1-1; TRBD1 matches 8 bases. The sequencing sample was made of PBMCs. The receptor was derived from a woman in her seventies in good health and CMV-seropositive. This chain's CDR3 is CASRRTGRRTEAFF. In DNA, the CDR3 is TGTGCCAGCAGACGGACAGGGCGGCGGACTGAAGCTTTCTTT.